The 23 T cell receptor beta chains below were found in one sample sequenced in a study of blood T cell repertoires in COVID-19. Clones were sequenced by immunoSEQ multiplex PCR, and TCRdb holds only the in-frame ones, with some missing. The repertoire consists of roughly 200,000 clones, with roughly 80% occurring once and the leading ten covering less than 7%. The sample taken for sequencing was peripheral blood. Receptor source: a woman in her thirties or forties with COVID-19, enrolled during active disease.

In nucleotides, the CDR3 is TGCGCCAGCAAAAACGGACTAGCCCAGGGAGAGCAGTACTTC. It translates to CASKNGLAQGEQYF. V usage is TRBV5-1 and J usage is TRBJ2-7, with 8 bases identical to TRBD2. Germline assignment: CDR1 SGHRS and CDR2 YFSETQ. This CDR3 spans 14 amino acids. Trimming took 6 bases from V and 7 from J; bases not matched to a gene: 12.

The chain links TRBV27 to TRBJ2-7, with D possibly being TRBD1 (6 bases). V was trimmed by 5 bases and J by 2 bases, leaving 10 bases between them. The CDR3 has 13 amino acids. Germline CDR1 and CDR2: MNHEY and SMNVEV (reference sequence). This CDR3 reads CASSVQGTYEQYF. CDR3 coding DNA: TGTGCCAGCAGTGTCCAGGGGACCTACGAGCAGTACTTC.

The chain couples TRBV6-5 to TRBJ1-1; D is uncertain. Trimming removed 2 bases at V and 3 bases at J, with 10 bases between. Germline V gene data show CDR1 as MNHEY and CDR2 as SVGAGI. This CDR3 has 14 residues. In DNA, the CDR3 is TGTGCCAGCAGTTACCGGCAGGTGGACACTGAAGCTTTCTTT. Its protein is CASSYRQVDTEAFF.

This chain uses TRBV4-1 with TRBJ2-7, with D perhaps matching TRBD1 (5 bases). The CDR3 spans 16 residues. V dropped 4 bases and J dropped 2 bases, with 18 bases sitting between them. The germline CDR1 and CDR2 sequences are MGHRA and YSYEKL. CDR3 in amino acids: CASSLPRQPMTYEQYF. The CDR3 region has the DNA TGCGCCAGCAGCCTCCCTCGACAGCCCATGACCTACGAGCAGTACTTC.

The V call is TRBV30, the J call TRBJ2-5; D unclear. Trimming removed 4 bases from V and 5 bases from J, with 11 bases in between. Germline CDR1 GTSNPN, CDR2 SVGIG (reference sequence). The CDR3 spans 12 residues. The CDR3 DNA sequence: TGTGCCTGGATGGGCTCCTCCGAGACCCAGTACTTC. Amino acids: CAWMGSSETQYF.

The CDR3 nucleotides are TGCAGCGTTGACCCCCTAGCGGACACAGATACGCAGTATTTT. It yields the protein CSVDPLADTDTQYF. The rearrangement links TRBV29-1 to TRBJ2-3, with 7 nucleotides matching TRBD2. Germline V gene sequence: CDR1 SQVTM, CDR2 ANQGSEA. The V segment lost 3 bases and the J segment 2 bases; nucleotides outside the gene matches: 5. CDR3 length equals 14 residues.

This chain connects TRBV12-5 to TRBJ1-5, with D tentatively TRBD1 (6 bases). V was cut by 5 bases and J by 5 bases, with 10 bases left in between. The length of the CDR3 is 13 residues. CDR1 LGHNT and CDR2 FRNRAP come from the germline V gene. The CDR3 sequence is CASGKRTDQPQHF. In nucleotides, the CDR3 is TGTGCTAGTGGTAAAAGGACAGATCAGCCCCAGCATTTT.

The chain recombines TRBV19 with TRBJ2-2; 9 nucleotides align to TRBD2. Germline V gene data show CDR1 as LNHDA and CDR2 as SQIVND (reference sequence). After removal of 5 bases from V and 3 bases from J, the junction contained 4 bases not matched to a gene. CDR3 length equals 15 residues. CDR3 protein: CASSGGRVDTGELFF. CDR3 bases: TGTGCCAGTAGTGGCGGGAGGGTGGACACCGGGGAGCTGTTTTTT.

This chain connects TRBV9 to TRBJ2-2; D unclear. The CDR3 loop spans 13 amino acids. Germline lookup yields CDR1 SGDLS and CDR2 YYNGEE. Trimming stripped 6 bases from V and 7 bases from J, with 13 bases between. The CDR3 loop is CASNRRENGELFF. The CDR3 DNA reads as TGTGCCAGCAACCGTAGAGAGAACGGGGAGCTGTTTTTT.

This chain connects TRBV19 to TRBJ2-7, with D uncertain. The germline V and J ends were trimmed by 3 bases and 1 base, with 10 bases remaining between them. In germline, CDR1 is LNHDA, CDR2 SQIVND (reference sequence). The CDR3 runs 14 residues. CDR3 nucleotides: TGTGCCAGTAGTATTGGAGCAGTATCCTACGAGCAGTACTTC. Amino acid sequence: CASSIGAVSYEQYF. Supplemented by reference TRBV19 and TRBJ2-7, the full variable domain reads DGGITQSPKYLFRKEGQNVTLSCEQNLNHDAMYWYRQDPGQGLRLIYYSQIVNDFQKGDIAEGYSVSREKKESFPLTVTSAQKNPTAFYLCASSIGAVSYEQYFGPGTRLTVT.

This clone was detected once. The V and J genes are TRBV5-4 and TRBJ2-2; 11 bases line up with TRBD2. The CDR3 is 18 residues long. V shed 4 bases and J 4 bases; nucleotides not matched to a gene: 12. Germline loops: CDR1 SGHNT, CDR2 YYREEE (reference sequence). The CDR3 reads CASSVRAGSGGATGELFF. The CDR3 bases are TGTGCCAGCAGCGTACGGGCGGGTAGCGGGGGGGCCACCGGGGAGCTGTTTTTT.

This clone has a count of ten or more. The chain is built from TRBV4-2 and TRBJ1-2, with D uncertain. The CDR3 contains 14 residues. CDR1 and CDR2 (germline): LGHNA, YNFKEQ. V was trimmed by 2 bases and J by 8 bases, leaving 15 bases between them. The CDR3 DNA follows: TGTGCCAGCAGCCAAATAGGGAGAGGGAAAGGCTACACCTTC. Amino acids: CASSQIGRGKGYTF.

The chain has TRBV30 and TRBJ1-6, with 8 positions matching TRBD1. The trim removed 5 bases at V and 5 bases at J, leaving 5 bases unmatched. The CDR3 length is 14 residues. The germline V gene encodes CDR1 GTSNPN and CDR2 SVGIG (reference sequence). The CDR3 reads CAWDRGTDNSPLHF. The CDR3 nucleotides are TGTGCCTGGGACAGGGGTACCGATAATTCACCCCTCCACTTT.

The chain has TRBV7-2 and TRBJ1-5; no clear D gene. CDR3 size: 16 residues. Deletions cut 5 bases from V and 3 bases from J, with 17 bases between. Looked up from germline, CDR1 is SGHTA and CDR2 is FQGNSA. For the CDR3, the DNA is TGTGCCAGCAGCCCCATCCCGGGTATAAACAATCAGCCCCAGCATTTT. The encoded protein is CASSPIPGINNQPQHF.

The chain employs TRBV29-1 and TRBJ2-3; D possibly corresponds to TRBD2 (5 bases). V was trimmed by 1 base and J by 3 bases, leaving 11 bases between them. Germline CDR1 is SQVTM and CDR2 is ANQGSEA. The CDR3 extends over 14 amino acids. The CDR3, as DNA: TGCAGCGTTGAAGGAGGGATAAGGACAGATACGCAGTATTTT. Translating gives CSVEGGIRTDTQYF.

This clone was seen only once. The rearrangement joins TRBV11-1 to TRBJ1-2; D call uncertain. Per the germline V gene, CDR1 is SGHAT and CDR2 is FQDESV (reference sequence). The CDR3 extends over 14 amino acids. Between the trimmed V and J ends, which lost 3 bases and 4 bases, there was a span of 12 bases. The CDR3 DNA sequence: TGTGCCAGCAGCTTTACGGGTTCCGCCTATGGCTACACCTTC. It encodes CASSFTGSAYGYTF.

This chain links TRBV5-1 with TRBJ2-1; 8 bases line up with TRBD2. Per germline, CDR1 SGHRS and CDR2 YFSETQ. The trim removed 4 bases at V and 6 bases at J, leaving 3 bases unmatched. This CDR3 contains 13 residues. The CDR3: CASSIGLANEQFF. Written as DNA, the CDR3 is TGCGCCAGCAGCATAGGACTAGCCAATGAGCAGTTCTTC.

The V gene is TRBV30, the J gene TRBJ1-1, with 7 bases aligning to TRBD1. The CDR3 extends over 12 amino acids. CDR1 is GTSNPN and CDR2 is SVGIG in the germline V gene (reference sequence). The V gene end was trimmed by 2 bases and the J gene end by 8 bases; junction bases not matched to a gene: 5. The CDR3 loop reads CAWSQQGLEAFF. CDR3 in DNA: TGTGCCTGGAGTCAACAGGGGTTAGAAGCTTTCTTT.

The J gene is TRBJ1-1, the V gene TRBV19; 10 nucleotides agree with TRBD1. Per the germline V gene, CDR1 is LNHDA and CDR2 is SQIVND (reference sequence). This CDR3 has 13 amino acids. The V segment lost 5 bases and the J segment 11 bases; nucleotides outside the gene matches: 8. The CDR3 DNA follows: TGTGCCAGTAGTGCACGGGACAGGGGAAGGGCTTTCTTT. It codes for CASSARDRGRAFF.

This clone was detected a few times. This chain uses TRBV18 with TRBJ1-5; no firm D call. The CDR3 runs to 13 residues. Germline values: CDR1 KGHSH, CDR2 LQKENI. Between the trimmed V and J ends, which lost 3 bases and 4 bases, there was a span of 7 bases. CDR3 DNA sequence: TGTGCCAGCTCACCGAACGGGAATCAGCCCCAGCATTTT. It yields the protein CASSPNGNQPQHF.

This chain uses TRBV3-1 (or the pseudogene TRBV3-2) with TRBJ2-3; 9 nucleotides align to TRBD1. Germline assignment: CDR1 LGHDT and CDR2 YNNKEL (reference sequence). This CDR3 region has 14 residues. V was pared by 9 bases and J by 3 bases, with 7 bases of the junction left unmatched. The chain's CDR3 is CASNRGQGTDTQYF. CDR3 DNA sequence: TGTGCCAGTAACCGGGGACAGGGTACAGATACGCAGTATTTT.

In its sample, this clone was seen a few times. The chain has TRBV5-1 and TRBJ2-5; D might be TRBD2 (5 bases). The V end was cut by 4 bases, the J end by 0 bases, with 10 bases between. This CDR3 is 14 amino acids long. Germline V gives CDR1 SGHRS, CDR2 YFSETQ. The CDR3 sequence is CASSSGSYQETQYF. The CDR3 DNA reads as TGCGCCAGCAGCAGCGGCTCGTACCAAGAGACCCAGTACTTC.

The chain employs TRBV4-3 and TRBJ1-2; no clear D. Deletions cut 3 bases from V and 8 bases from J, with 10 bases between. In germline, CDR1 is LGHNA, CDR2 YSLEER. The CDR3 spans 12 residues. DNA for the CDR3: TGCGCCAGCAGCCACGAAGCGGGCGGCTACACCTTC. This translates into CASSHEAGGYTF.